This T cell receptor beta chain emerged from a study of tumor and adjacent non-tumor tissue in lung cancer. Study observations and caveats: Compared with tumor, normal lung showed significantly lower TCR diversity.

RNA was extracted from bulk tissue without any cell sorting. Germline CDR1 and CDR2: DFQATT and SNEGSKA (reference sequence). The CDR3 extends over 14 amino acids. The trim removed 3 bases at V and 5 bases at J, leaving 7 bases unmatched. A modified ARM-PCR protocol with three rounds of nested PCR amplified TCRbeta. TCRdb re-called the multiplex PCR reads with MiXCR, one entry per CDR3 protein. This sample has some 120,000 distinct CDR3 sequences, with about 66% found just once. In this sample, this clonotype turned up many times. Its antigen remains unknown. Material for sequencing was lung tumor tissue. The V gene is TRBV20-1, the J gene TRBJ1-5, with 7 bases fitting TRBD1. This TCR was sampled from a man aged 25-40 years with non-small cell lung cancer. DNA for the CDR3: TGCAGTGCTAGTTCCGGGACAGATTATCAGCCCCAGCATTTT. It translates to CSASSGTDYQPQHF.